The clone carrying this T cell receptor (beta chain) was recorded a few times. These data are taken from a study of identical twins. V lost 4 bases and J lost 0, with 16 bases in between. CDR1 is LGHNA, CDR2 YSLEER, per germline. The length of the CDR3 is 17 residues. A universal primer site was incorporated via template switching, and the cDNA contained unique molecular identifiers. TCRdb reprocessed the 5' RACE reads via MiXCR and lists one record per CDR3 protein. The sample carries 570,000 or so distinct CDR3 sequences, roughly 9.5% recorded once. The data were also submitted as part of a second study, on yellow fever vaccine responses in identical twins.

The receptor's source is a woman younger than 35 in good health. Material for sequencing was PBMCs. The chain is built from TRBV4-3 and TRBJ2-1, with D unresolved. The DNA of the CDR3 is TGCGCCAGCAGCCTAATGAAGGGTAGCAGCTCCTACAATGAGCAGTTCTTC. This encodes CASSLMKGSSSYNEQFF.